Below are 13 T cell receptor beta chains sequenced from a single sample in a study of T cell repertoires in cytomegalovirus infection. Antigen specificity for these receptors is unknown. TCRdb re-analysed the reads in MiXCR, keeping a single row per CDR3 protein. The table has some 150,000 distinct CDR3 sequences, more than 30% seen once. The source material was CD8+ T cells from cultured PBMCs, sampled from culture after CMV antigen stimulation. These TCRs come from a human donor in good health (CMV status not recorded). Some clones in this sample may be carry-over from other donors' samples.

V is TRBV11-2 and J is TRBJ1-2; D is unclear. Germline-derived CDR1 and CDR2 are SGHAT and FQNNGV. Between the trimmed V and J ends, which lost 0 bases and 4 bases, there was a span of 12 bases. The CDR3 length is 15 residues. This chain's CDR3 is CASSLDHGVLYGYTF. CDR3 sequence (DNA): TGTGCCAGCAGCTTAGATCATGGGGTACTCTATGGCTACACCTTC.

This chain connects TRBV10-3 to TRBJ2-5, with TRBD1 as a possible D gene (6 bases). The V and J ends lost 3 bases and 3 bases respectively, with 17 bases between them. Germline V CDR1 and CDR2: ENHRY, SYGVKD. This CDR3 is 16 amino acids long. The CDR3, as DNA: TGTGCCATCAGTGATGGACAGTCCCGCCAAAAAGAGACCCAGTACTTC. This sequence encodes CAISDGQSRQKETQYF.

The chain has TRBV7-2 and TRBJ1-5; D is ambiguous. Trimming removed 1 base at V and 0 bases at J, with 4 bases between. Germline V gene data show CDR1 as SGHTA and CDR2 as FQGNSA. This CDR3 is built from 14 residues. CDR3 coding DNA: TGTGCCAGCAGCTTAGGAATTAGCAATCAGCCCCAGCATTTT. It translates to CASSLGISNQPQHF.

In this sample, this clonotype turned up a few times. The rearrangement uses TRBV19 and TRBJ2-1; 7 nucleotides align to TRBD2. V shed 11 bases and J 8 bases; nucleotides not matched to a gene: 15. CDR1 and CDR2 from the germline V gene are LNHDA and SQIVND (reference sequence). CDR3 length equals 14 residues. The CDR3 region is CASSVGAGMDEQFF. CDR3 nucleotide sequence: TGTGCCTCATCCGTGGGAGCGGGGATGGATGAGCAGTTCTTC. The entire variable domain, with the rest obtained from reference TRBV19 and TRBJ2-1, is as follows: DGGITQSPKYLFRKEGQNVTLSCEQNLNHDAMYWYRQDPGQGLRLIYYSQIVNDFQKGDIAEGYSVSREKKESFPLTVTSAQKNPTAFYLCASSVGAGMDEQFFGPGTRLTVL.

V is TRBV6-5 and J is TRBJ2-1, with 8 bases matching TRBD2. Trimming cost V 2 bases and J 9 bases; bases outside gene matches: 9. Germline V gives CDR1 MNHEY, CDR2 SVGAGI. The CDR3 totals 15 residues. The CDR3 sequence is CASSYPGGLASEQFF. CDR3 DNA sequence: TGTGCCAGCAGTTACCCGGGAGGGCTTGCAAGTGAGCAGTTCTTC.

This clonotype was observed a handful of times. The chain links TRBV7-9 to TRBJ1-1; TRBD1 aligns across 7 bases. The CDR3 has 15 residues. The trim removed 0 bases at V and 5 bases at J, leaving 6 bases unmatched. Germline V gene lookup returns CDR1 SEHNR and CDR2 FQNEAQ (reference sequence). The CDR3, as DNA: TGTGCCAGCAGCTTAGCTGAGGGGGCATGGACTGAAGCTTTCTTT. Protein sequence: CASSLAEGAWTEAFF.

The chain combines TRBV19 with TRBJ2-1; perhaps TRBD2 as D (6 bases). Germline assignment: CDR1 LNHDA and CDR2 SQIVND (reference sequence). The CDR3 sequence is 16 residues long. Trimming cost V 5 bases and J 0 bases, with 14 bases left between them. The CDR3 DNA reads as TGTGCCAGTAGTCAATTAGCGGTCAACTCCTACAATGAGCAGTTCTTC. The encoded protein is CASSQLAVNSYNEQFF.

This clonotype was counted once. For the CDR3, the DNA is TGTGCCAGCAGTTTTGGAGGGGGCCTCACTGAAGCTTTCTTT. It yields the protein CASSFGGGLTEAFF. This chain joins TRBV27 and TRBJ1-1; TRBD1 aligns across 7 bases. CDR3 size: 14 residues. J gave up 4 bases and V 3 bases, and 5 bases lay outside the gene matches. In germline, CDR1 is MNHEY, CDR2 SMNVEV (reference sequence).

This clonotype appeared a few times. The chain links TRBV6-6 to TRBJ2-3; D remains ambiguous. Trimming took 2 bases from V and 0 from J, leaving 9 bases between them. This CDR3 region has 15 residues. The V gene's germline CDR1 is MNHNY and CDR2 SVGAGI (reference sequence). Here the CDR3 DNA reads TGTGCCAGCAGTTACGACTGGAAGAGCACAGATACGCAGTATTTT. It specifies CASSYDWKSTDTQYF.

The V and J genes are TRBV6-5 and TRBJ2-7; D gene uncertain. CDR3 length equals 13 residues. Germline V gene sequence: CDR1 MNHEY, CDR2 SVGAGI. V dropped 0 bases and J dropped 6 bases, with 9 bases sitting between them. The CDR3 DNA reads as TGTGCCAGCAGTTACTCCGGGTTCGCCGAGCAGTACTTC. Its translation: CASSYSGFAEQYF.

This clonotype was recorded at least ten times. The V gene is TRBV7-8, the J gene TRBJ2-2; no firm D call. Germline V gene sequence: CDR1 SGHVS, CDR2 FQNEAQ. The CDR3 totals 17 residues. Trimming removed 1 base at V and 4 bases at J, with 16 bases between. CDR3: CASSLGSPGYSTGELFF. As DNA, the CDR3 is TGTGCCAGCAGCTTAGGATCCCCGGGTTACTCCACCGGGGAGCTGTTTTTT.

This clonotype was counted between two and nine times. V usage is TRBV27 and J usage is TRBJ2-3, with 8 positions matching TRBD1. The V segment lost 4 bases and the J segment 5 bases; nucleotides outside the gene matches: 11. The CDR3 is made up of 16 amino acids. In germline, CDR1 is MNHEY, CDR2 SMNVEV (reference sequence). This CDR3 reads CASSSSGTGVGDTQYF. DNA of the CDR3: TGTGCCAGCAGTTCGTCCGGGACAGGAGTAGGAGATACGCAGTATTTT.

The chain joins TRBV2 to TRBJ1-2, with no clear D. V lost 3 bases and J 2 bases, leaving 7 bases between the germline ends. This CDR3 contains 13 residues. Per germline, CDR1 SNHLY and CDR2 FYNNEI. The CDR3 DNA follows: TGTGCCAGCAGTGATGAGGAGAACTATGGCTACACCTTC. This sequence encodes CASSDEENYGYTF.